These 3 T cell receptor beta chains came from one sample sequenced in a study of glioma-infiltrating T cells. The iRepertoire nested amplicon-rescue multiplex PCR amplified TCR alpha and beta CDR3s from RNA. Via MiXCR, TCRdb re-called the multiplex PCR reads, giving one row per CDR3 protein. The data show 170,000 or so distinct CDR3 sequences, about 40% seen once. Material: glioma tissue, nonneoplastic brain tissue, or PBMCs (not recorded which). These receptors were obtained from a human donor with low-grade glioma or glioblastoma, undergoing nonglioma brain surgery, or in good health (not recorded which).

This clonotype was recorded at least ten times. The CDR3 DNA follows: TGTGCCAGCAGTTCAAGTCAGCCCCAGCATTTT. It encodes CASSSSQPQHF. V is TRBV28 and J is TRBJ1-5; D is ambiguous. V lost 4 bases and J lost 6, with 4 bases in between. Germline V gene data show CDR1 as MDHEN and CDR2 as SYDVKM. The CDR3 covers 11 residues.

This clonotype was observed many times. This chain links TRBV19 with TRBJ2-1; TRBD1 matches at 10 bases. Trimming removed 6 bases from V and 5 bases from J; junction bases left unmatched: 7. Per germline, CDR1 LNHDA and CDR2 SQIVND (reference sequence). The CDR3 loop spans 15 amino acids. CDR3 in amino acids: CASSPGQGLNNEQFF. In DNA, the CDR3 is TGTGCCAGTAGCCCGGGACAGGGGTTAAACAATGAGCAGTTCTTC.

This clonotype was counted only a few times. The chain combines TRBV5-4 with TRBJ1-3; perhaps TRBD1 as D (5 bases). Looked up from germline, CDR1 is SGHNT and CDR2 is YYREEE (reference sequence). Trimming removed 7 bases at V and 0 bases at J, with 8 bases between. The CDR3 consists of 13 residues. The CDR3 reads CASGAISGNTIYF. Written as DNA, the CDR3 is TGTGCCAGCGGGGCGATCTCTGGAAACACCATATATTTT.